This TCR beta chain is drawn from a study of cytomegalovirus exposure and HLA in healthy donors. V was shortened by 5 bases and J by 1 base, with 15 bases between the two germline ends. CDR3 size: 15 residues. Germline loops: CDR1 MDHEN, CDR2 SYDVKM. Profiling relied on immunoSEQ multiplex PCR, and the TCRdb table lists in-frame clones only, not all of them. The sample shows more than 110,000 clones, 94% of them seen only once. This TCR derives from a man between 18 and 29 years old in good health and CMV-seropositive. The chain couples TRBV28 to TRBJ2-7; D is undetermined. The sequencing input was PBMCs. Here the CDR3 reads CASSVTGSGSYEQYF. CDR3 bases: TGTGCCAGCAGTGTGACTGGAAGTGGGTCCTACGAGCAGTACTTC.